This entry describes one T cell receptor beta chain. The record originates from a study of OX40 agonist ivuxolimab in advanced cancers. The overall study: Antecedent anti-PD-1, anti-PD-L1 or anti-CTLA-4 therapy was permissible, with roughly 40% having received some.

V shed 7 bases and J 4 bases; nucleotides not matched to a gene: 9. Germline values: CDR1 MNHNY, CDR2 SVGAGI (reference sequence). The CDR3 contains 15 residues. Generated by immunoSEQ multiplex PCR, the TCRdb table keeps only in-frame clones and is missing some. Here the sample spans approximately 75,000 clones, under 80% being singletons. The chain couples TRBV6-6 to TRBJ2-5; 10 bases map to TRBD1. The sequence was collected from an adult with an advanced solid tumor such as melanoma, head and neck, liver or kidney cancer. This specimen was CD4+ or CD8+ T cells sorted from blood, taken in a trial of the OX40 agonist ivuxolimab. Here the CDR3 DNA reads TGTGCCAGCAAACCGGGACAGGGGTTGGGAGAGACCCAGTACTTC. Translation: CASKPGQGLGETQYF.